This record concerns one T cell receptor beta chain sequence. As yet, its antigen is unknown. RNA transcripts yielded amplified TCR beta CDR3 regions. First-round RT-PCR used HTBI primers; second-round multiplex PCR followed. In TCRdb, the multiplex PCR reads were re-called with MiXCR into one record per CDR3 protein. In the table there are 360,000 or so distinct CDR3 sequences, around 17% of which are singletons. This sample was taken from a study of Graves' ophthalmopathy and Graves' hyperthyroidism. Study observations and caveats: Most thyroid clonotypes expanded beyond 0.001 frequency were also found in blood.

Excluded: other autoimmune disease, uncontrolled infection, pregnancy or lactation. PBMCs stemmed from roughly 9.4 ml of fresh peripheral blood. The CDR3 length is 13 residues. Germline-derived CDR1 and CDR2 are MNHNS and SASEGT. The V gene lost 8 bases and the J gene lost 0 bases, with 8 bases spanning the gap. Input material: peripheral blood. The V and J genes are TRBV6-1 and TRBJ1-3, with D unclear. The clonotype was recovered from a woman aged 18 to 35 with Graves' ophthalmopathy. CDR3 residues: CASGRVSGNTIYF. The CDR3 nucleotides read TGTGCCAGCGGAAGGGTCTCTGGAAACACCATATATTTT.